This TCR beta chain was recorded in a study of T cell repertoires in cytomegalovirus infection. As regards this clonotype: Its antigen is not known.

Overall study results and limits: The cumulative frequency of public TCR beta families distinguished individuals who carried CMV together with the relevant HLA.

TCRdb analysed the reads with MiXCR anew, one entry per CDR3 protein. The sample lists about 110,000 distinct CDR3 sequences; under 50% were seen once. This CDR3 has 13 amino acids. Germline V gives CDR1 MNHEY, CDR2 SMNVEV (reference sequence). Trimming removed 6 bases from V and 2 bases from J; junction bases left unmatched: 0. This material consisted of CD8+ T cells from cultured PBMCs, taken from culture after CMV antigen stimulation. This TCR came from a human donor in good health (CMV status not recorded). Some clones in this sample may be carry-over from other donors' samples. J is TRBJ2-1 and V is TRBV27, with 8 bases matching TRBD1. The CDR3 DNA sequence: TGTGCCAGCAGGACAGGGGCCTACAATGAGCAGTTCTTC. This sequence encodes CASRTGAYNEQFF.